These 21 T cell receptor beta chains share one sample of origin, sequenced in a study of T-cell memory formation after mild COVID-19. TCRdb re-analysed the 5' RACE reads in MiXCR, keeping a single row per CDR3 protein. The table lists roughly 610,000 distinct CDR3 sequences, roughly 17% of them singletons, with roughly 7.8% in the top ten. The sample consisted of PBMCs or a T cell subset sorted from them (not recorded which). These receptor sequences come from an adult woman who had mild COVID-19 (a few samples of this study predate the infection). Cell type and time point are not known.

The genes are TRBV18 and TRBJ1-1, with unresolved D. Deletions cut 8 bases from V and 3 bases from J, with 13 bases between. The germline V gene has CDR1 KGHSH and CDR2 LQKENI. The CDR3 runs 13 residues. The CDR3 region is CASAGTVDTEAFF. The CDR3 coding sequence is TGTGCCAGCGCAGGCACAGTTGACACTGAAGCTTTCTTT. The full variable domain, rest sourced from reference TRBV18 and TRBJ1-1, is NAGVMQNPRHLVRRRGQEARLRCSPMKGHSHVYWYRQLPEEGLKFMVYLQKENIIDESGMPKERFSAEFPKEGPSILRIQQVVRGDSAAYFCASAGTVDTEAFFGQGTRLTVV.

There are many counts of this clonotype. V is TRBV5-1 and J is TRBJ2-1; the match to TRBD1 covers 7 bases. The CDR3 loop spans 14 amino acids. CDR1 SGHRS and CDR2 YFSETQ come from the germline V gene. Trimming at V came to 0 bases and at J to 8 bases, leaving 5 bases not matched to a gene. CDR3 DNA: TGCGCCAGCAGCTTGGGGGACAGTGTAGATGAGCAGTTCTTC. This gives the protein CASSLGDSVDEQFF. Variable domain in full (rest from reference TRBV5-1 and TRBJ2-1): KAGVTQTPRYLIKTRGQQVTLSCSPISGHRSVSWYQQTPGQGLQFLFEYFSETQRNKGNFPGRFSGRQFSNSRSEMNVSTLELGDSALYLCASSLGDSVDEQFFGPGTRLTVL.

This rearrangement joins TRBV2 to TRBJ1-5, with D perhaps TRBD1 (5 bases). CDR1 SNHLY and CDR2 FYNNEI come from the germline V gene. The CDR3 runs to 15 residues. V lost 1 base and J lost 4, with 11 bases in between. CDR3 in DNA: TGTGCCAGCAGTGAAGACCATGGGGCGAATCAGCCCCAGCATTTT. It encodes CASSEDHGANQPQHF.

The chain employs TRBV19 and TRBJ2-1, with D uncertain. Germline V CDR1 and CDR2: LNHDA, SQIVND (reference sequence). CDR3 length: 16 residues. Deletions cut 1 base from V and 3 bases from J, with 13 bases between. CDR3 bases: TGTGCCAGTAGTATAGCCCTCCGGACGCTCTACAATGAGCAGTTCTTC. This sequence encodes CASSIALRTLYNEQFF.

This clonotype was found a few times. The chain joins TRBV6-5 to TRBJ1-1, with TRBD1 as a possible D gene (5 bases). The CDR3 is 14 amino acids. CDR1 is MNHEY and CDR2 is SVGAGI in the germline V gene. V dropped 8 bases and J dropped 1 base, with 14 bases sitting between them. CDR3 region: CASAPGATNTEAFF. DNA for the CDR3: TGTGCCAGCGCCCCTGGGGCAACGAACACTGAAGCTTTCTTT.

V gene TRBV7-2 combines with J gene TRBJ2-5; no firm D call. The CDR3 has 15 amino acids. Germline V gene lookup returns CDR1 SGHTA and CDR2 FQGNSA. Trimming cost V 5 bases and J 4 bases, with 17 bases left between them. For the CDR3, the DNA is TGTGCCAGCAGCCCTTTAGTCGTAGGGCGAGAGACCCAGTACTTC. Translating it yields CASSPLVVGRETQYF. Supplemented by reference TRBV7-2 and TRBJ2-5, the full variable domain reads GAGVSQSPSNKVTEKGKDVELRCDPISGHTALYWYRQSLGQGLEFLIYFQGNSAPDKSGLPSDRFSAERTGGSVSTLTIQRTQQEDSAVYLCASSPLVVGRETQYFGPGTRLLVL.

J is TRBJ1-1 and V is TRBV20-1; D gene uncertain. Germline CDR1 and CDR2: DFQATT and SNEGSKA (reference sequence). CDR3 length: 11 amino acids. The V end lost 6 bases, the J end lost 7 bases, and 12 bases lay between the germline ends. CDR3 coding DNA: TGCAGTGCCACGCAATCCCTTGAAGCTTTCTTT. This encodes CSATQSLEAFF.

The rearrangement links TRBV3-1 to TRBJ2-1; D unclear. With 6 bases removed from V and 1 base from J, the gap between germline ends came to 10 bases. The V gene's germline CDR1 is LGHDT and CDR2 YNNKEL (reference sequence). The CDR3 consists of 14 residues. The CDR3 region is CASRSFDSYNEQFF. The CDR3 DNA reads as TGTGCCAGCAGGTCCTTCGATTCCTACAATGAGCAGTTCTTC.

This clonotype was observed a handful of times. This sequence joins TRBV7-8 and TRBJ2-1; TRBD1 matches at 11 bases. From germline, CDR1 is SGHVS and CDR2 FQNEAQ. V gave up 5 bases and J gave up 6 bases; unmatched junction bases: 3. The CDR3 consists of 14 residues. CDR3 amino acids: CASSRGTGGNEQFF. As DNA, the CDR3 is TGTGCCAGCAGCCGCGGGACAGGGGGCAATGAGCAGTTCTTC.

This chain joins TRBV7-6 and TRBJ2-3; TRBD2 agrees at 7 bases. This CDR3 is built from 18 residues. Germline CDR1 and CDR2: SGHVS and FNYEAQ. Germline trimming cut 0 bases from V and 2 bases from J; bases unmatched to any gene: 11. The chain's CDR3 is CASSLALKGREYTDTQYF. The CDR3 DNA reads TGTGCCAGCAGCTTAGCGCTTAAAGGGCGGGAGTACACAGATACGCAGTATTTT.

The chain employs TRBV7-9 and TRBJ2-5, with D perhaps given as TRBD1 or TRBD2 (5 bases each). This CDR3 has 15 amino acids. From germline, CDR1 is SEHNR and CDR2 FQNEAQ (reference sequence). The ends were cut back, 5 bases at V and 1 base at J, with 14 bases in the middle. Written as DNA, the CDR3 is TGTGCCAGCAGCGCCTACCAGGGACCCCAAGAGACCCAGTACTTC. Amino acid sequence: CASSAYQGPQETQYF.

Here the CDR3 DNA reads TGCAGTGACGACAGTCGAGTCTCCTACGAGCAGTACTTC. The encoded protein is CSDDSRVSYEQYF. This chain connects TRBV20-1 to TRBJ2-7; a possible D gene is TRBD1 (5 bases). The CDR3 has 13 residues. V was clipped by 7 bases and J by 0 bases, with 13 bases between them. Germline lookup yields CDR1 DFQATT and CDR2 SNEGSKA (reference sequence).

The table lists this clonotype with a few counts. The rearrangement uses TRBV5-5 and TRBJ2-7; D perhaps matches TRBD1 (6 bases). Germline assignment: CDR1 SGHKS and CDR2 YYEKEE (reference sequence). Between the trimmed V and J ends, which lost 3 bases and 0 bases, there was a span of 13 bases. The CDR3 is 15 amino acids. The CDR3 spells CASSYRDGNSYEQYF. The CDR3 DNA reads as TGTGCCAGCAGCTACAGGGACGGAAACTCCTACGAGCAGTACTTC.

The chain links TRBV7-9 to TRBJ2-1, with 7 bases that match TRBD2. There are 15 residues in the CDR3. Germline lookup yields CDR1 SEHNR and CDR2 FQNEAQ (reference sequence). V was clipped by 1 base and J by 6 bases; unmatched bases: 6. CDR3 coding DNA: TGTGCCAGCAGCTTAGAGACTAGCTGGGTCAATGAGCAGTTCTTC. This encodes CASSLETSWVNEQFF. The entire variable domain, with the rest obtained from reference TRBV7-9 and TRBJ2-1, is as follows: DTGVSQNPRHKITKRGQNVTFRCDPISEHNRLYWYRQTLGQGPEFLTYFQNEAQLEKSRLLSDRFSAERPKGSFSTLEIQRTEQGDSAMYLCASSLETSWVNEQFFGPGTRLTVL.

This clonotype showed up many times. The gene calls are TRBV29-1 and TRBJ2-7; D is perhaps TRBD2 (6 bases). The CDR3 contains 16 residues. V gave up 7 bases and J gave up 2 bases, with 24 bases separating them. Looked up from germline, CDR1 is SQVTM and CDR2 is ANQGSEA. For the CDR3, the DNA is TGCAGCGCCAGAACCGGGGAGGTCTGGGGGACCTACGAGCAGTACTTC. Translated: CSARTGEVWGTYEQYF.

The chain recombines TRBV5-5 with TRBJ2-1, with TRBD2 matching 13 bases. Per the germline V gene, CDR1 is SGHKS and CDR2 is YYEKEE (reference sequence). After removal of 4 bases from V and 3 bases from J, the junction contained 4 bases not matched to a gene. The CDR3 length is 16 residues. CDR3 loop: CASSIGLAGDYNEQFF. The CDR3 nucleotides are TGTGCCAGCAGCATCGGACTAGCGGGGGACTACAATGAGCAGTTCTTC.

The V gene is TRBV27, the J gene TRBJ2-1; 12 bases map to TRBD2. The CDR3 has 13 amino acids. Germline values: CDR1 MNHEY, CDR2 SMNVEV (reference sequence). The junction had 6 bases not matched to a gene; V was cut back by 5 bases and J by 13 bases. CDR3 sequence (DNA): TGTGCCAGCAGTATAGGACTAGCGGGGATTCAGTTCTTC. Its translation is CASSIGLAGIQFF.

The rearrangement uses TRBV7-9 and TRBJ1-1; TRBD1 aligns across 10 bases. J was trimmed by 3 bases and V by 5 bases; bases with no gene match: 3. Germline V lookup: CDR1 SEHNR, CDR2 FQNEAQ (reference sequence). CDR3 length equals 14 residues. CDR3 in DNA: TGTGCCAGCAGCCCGACAGGGGGCTACACTGAAGCTTTCTTT. It translates to CASSPTGGYTEAFF.

The table lists this clonotype with a few counts. The J gene is TRBJ1-5, the V gene TRBV7-6; possibly TRBD1 for D (5 bases). This CDR3 contains 15 residues. The germline V gene has CDR1 SGHVS and CDR2 FNYEAQ. V lost 1 base, J lost 7 bases, and 14 bases lay in between. CDR3 in amino acids: CASSLDGAAGQPQHF. Written as DNA, the CDR3 is TGTGCCAGCAGCTTAGACGGGGCCGCGGGGCAGCCCCAGCATTTT.

This clonotype occurred a few times. Here the CDR3 DNA reads TGTGCCAGCAGTTACGTACAGGGGGCCTACAATGAGCAGTTCTTC. This sequence encodes CASSYVQGAYNEQFF. V is TRBV6-2 or TRBV6-3 and J is TRBJ2-1, with 8 bases aligning to TRBD1. The CDR3 contains 15 residues. V trimming: 2 bases; J trimming: 2 bases; junction bases outside the gene matches: 2. Germline V gene sequence: CDR1 MNHEY, CDR2 SVGEGT.

This clonotype occurred a few times. CDR3 in DNA: TGTGCCAGTCGAGGGACAGACGCCTACGAGCAGTACTTC. Translating it yields CASRGTDAYEQYF. The chain joins TRBV19 to TRBJ2-7; TRBD1 matches at 7 bases. The CDR3 is made up of 13 amino acids. V dropped 8 bases and J dropped 2; count of bases not matched to a gene: 6. Germline lookup yields CDR1 LNHDA and CDR2 SQIVND (reference sequence).